The TCR beta chain under discussion was sequenced for a study of T cell responses to AZD1222 COVID-19 vaccine. About the research overall: It was second doses at about 4 or about 12 weeks that were pooled.

Germline lookup yields CDR1 MDHEN and CDR2 SYDVKM. V lost 6 bases to trimming and J lost 5 bases, with 11 bases between them. This CDR3 has 12 residues. Study findings and constraints: Donors were largely white British and mainly female; clonal diversity was possibly underestimated. There were repertoire samples only from the period after the peak T cell response.

Some clones are missing from TCRdb's copy, which holds only in-frame ones; the method was immunoSEQ multiplex PCR. Of some 80,000 clones listed, approximately 87% are singletons. On this clone itself: Antigen specificity is unknown.

This TCR came from an adult in good health. The sample was peripheral blood, taken on day 0 of AZD1222 vaccination. The chain joins TRBV28 to TRBJ2-7; possible D gene TRBD2, 5 bases. CDR3 sequence: CASSAGWNEQYF. The DNA for the CDR3 is TGTGCCAGCAGCGCGGGCTGGAACGAGCAGTACTTC.